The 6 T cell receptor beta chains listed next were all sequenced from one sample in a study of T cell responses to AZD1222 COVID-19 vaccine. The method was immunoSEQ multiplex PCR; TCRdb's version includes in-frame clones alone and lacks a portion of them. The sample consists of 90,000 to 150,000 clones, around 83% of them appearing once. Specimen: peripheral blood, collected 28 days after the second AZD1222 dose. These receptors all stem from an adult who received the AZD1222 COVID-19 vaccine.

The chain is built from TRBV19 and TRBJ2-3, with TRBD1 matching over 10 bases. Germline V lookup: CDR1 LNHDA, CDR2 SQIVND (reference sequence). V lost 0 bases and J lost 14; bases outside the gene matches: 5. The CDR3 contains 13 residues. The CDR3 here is CASSIEGTGVLYF. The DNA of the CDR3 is TGTGCCAGTAGTATAGAAGGGACAGGGGTTCTGTATTTT.

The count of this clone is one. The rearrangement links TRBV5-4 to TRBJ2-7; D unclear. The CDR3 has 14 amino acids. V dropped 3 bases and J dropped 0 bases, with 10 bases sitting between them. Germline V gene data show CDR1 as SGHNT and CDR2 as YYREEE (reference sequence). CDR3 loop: CASSSTRFSYEQYF. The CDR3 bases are TGTGCCAGCAGCTCGACACGTTTCTCCTACGAGCAGTACTTC. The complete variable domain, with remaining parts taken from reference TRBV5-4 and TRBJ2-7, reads ETGVTQSPTHLIKTRGQQVTLRCSSQSGHNTVSWYQQALGQGPQFIFQYYREEENGRGNFPPRFSGLQFPNYSSELNVNALELDDSALYLCASSSTRFSYEQYFGPGTRLTVT.

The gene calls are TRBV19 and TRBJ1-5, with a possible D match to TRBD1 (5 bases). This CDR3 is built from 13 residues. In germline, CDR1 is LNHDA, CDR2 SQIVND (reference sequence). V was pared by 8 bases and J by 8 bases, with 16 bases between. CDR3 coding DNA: TGTGCCAGTCGCACCCCTGGGGGGGAGCCCCAGCATTTT. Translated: CASRTPGGEPQHF.

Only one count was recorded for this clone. The CDR3 loop reads CASSSQTGVGNTIYF. The CDR3 nucleotides read TGTGCCAGCAGCTCCCAAACAGGGGTTGGAAACACCATATATTTT. V usage is TRBV13 and J usage is TRBJ1-3, with TRBD1 matching 7 bases. V lost 4 bases to trimming and J lost 3 bases; unmatched junction nucleotides: 6. CDR3 length: 15 residues. In germline, CDR1 is PRHDT, CDR2 FYEKMQ (reference sequence).

The DNA of the CDR3 is TGTGCCAGCAGTGTGTACACCCATAAAGAGACCCAGTACTTC. The encoded protein is CASSVYTHKETQYF. This rearrangement joins TRBV2 to TRBJ2-5, with D hard to call. This CDR3 region has 14 residues. V lost 4 bases, J lost 3 bases, and 12 bases lay in between. Looked up from germline, CDR1 is SNHLY and CDR2 is FYNNEI.

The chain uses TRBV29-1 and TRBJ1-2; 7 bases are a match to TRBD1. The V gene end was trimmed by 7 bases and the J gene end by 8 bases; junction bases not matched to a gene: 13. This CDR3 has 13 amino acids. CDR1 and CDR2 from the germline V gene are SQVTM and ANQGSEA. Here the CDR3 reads CSALLTGSWGYTF. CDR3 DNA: TGCAGCGCACTCTTGACAGGGTCGTGGGGCTACACCTTC. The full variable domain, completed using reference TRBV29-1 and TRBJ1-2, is SAVISQKPSRDICQRGTSLTIQCQVDSQVTMMFWYRQQPGQSLTLIATANQGSEATYESGFVIDKFPISRPNLTFSTLTVSNMSPEDSSIYLCSALLTGSWGYTFGSGTRLTVV.